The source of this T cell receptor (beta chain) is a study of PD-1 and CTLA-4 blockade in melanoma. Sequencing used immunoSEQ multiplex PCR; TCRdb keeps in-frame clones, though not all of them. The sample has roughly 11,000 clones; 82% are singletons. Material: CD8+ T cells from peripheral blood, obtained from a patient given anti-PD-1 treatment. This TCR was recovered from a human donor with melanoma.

The CDR3 sequence: CASSSVRPEGETQYF. In DNA form, the CDR3 reads TGTGCCAGCAGTTCCGTCCGACCGGAGGGGGAGACCCAGTACTTC. The chain links TRBV28 to TRBJ2-5, with TRBD2 as a possible D gene (6 bases). The germline gives CDR1 MDHEN, CDR2 SYDVKM. Between the trimmed V and J ends, which lost 4 bases and 5 bases, there was a span of 17 bases. The CDR3 is made up of 15 amino acids.